This T cell receptor beta chain was identified in a study of blood T cell repertoires in COVID-19. Looking at the study overall: There were acute and convalescent COVID-19 samples, and they came from the United States, Italy and Spain.

V was cut by 2 bases and J by 1 base, with 9 bases left in between. The CDR3 sequence is 15 residues long. CDR1 and CDR2 from the germline V gene are LNHNV and YYDKDF (reference sequence). Authors' analysis steps: Reference gene primers were amplified, and this amplification served to estimate nucleated cell counts. Clones were read by immunoSEQ multiplex PCR, and TCRdb kept only the in-frame ones, dropping some. From that table come the V and J calls and clone size; the DNA was used to work out D and trimming. In the table there are 55,000 to 70,000 clones, roughly 91% of which are singletons. Before being deemed recovered, Cohort 3 donors had two negative PCRs, clearance, or symptom resolution. This clone was observed a few times.

Sequencing was done on a sample of PBMCs or T cells enriched from blood (not recorded which). V gene TRBV15 combines with J gene TRBJ1-5; D is ambiguous. This clonotype was sampled from a woman in her thirties or forties who had recovered from COVID-19. The CDR3 region is CATSRLSQSNQPQHF. The CDR3 nucleotides are TGTGCCACCAGCAGATTGTCACAGAGCAATCAGCCCCAGCATTTT.